The sequence of this TCR beta chain was determined in a study of sequential checkpoint blockade in melanoma. Study at large: Both treatment sequences were followed by maintenance nivolumab.

The treatment: randomized to nivolumab then ipilimumab (arm A) or the reverse (arm B). TCRdb keeps only in-frame clones here, not all; method: immunoSEQ multiplex PCR. The sample contains around 40,000 clones, around 86% of which appear only once. This CDR3 is 15 amino acids long. Trimming stripped 0 bases from V and 5 bases from J, with 13 bases between. The germline V gene encodes CDR1 LGHNA and CDR2 YSLEER. The sequencing used CD8+ T cells sorted from blood (inferred from file names), collected from a patient given nivolumab and ipilimumab in sequence. The TCR comes from a human donor with melanoma. V gene TRBV4-3 combines with J gene TRBJ2-5, with D possibly being TRBD1 (5 bases). The CDR3 is CASSQDPGNVETQYF. The CDR3 nucleotides are TGCGCCAGCAGCCAAGATCCAGGGAATGTGGAGACCCAGTACTTC.